What follows describes a single T cell receptor (beta chain). The data originate from a study of cytomegalovirus exposure and HLA in healthy donors. Both 60 Vbeta primers and 13 Jbeta primers went into the PCR. The table came from immunoSEQ multiplex PCR; TCRdb's copy has only in-frame clones and leaves some out. Of about 250,000 clones detected, just over 70% appear once; the ten largest clones hold under 3%. The CDR3 spans 14 residues. The sequenced sample consisted of PBMCs. The rearrangement uses TRBV21-1 and TRBJ2-5; the D call TRBD1 from the table was never checked on the DNA. TRBV21-1 is a pseudogene. This clonotype was obtained from a female donor in good health and CMV-seronegative. The CDR3 protein is CASSTRTGQETQYF. In DNA form, the CDR3 reads TGTGCCAGCAGCACTCGGACAGGTCAAGAGACCCAGTACTTC.